Listed here is a single TCR beta chain. The antigen is unknown. This specimen belongs to a study of CD8 T cells in ankylosing spondylitis. Findings and limits, study-wide: One TCR beta motif, made up of roughly 8 highly homologous variants, appeared characteristic of ankylosing spondylitis blood. Significantly higher representation of disease-linked clones was reported for matched ankylosing spondylitis synovial fluid.

The CDR3 spans 12 residues. Germline trimming cut 4 bases from V and 10 bases from J; bases unmatched to any gene: 8. Per germline, CDR1 SGHNT and CDR2 YYREEE (reference sequence). One entry per CDR3 protein, called by TCRdb with MiXCR from the 5' RACE reads. Of 350,000 to 400,000 distinct CDR3 sequences in the sample, around 20% are singletons; the top ten hold approximately 14%. The gene calls are TRBV5-4 and TRBJ2-7; 7 nucleotides line up with TRBD2. The origin of this receptor is a male donor with ankylosing spondylitis or in good health (not recorded which). What was sequenced was blood, either unsorted or a sorted T cell fraction (not recorded which). The CDR3 loop is CASSHGDYGQYF. The CDR3 region has the DNA TGTGCCAGCAGCCACGGGGACTACGGTCAGTACTTC.